This T cell receptor beta chain was found in a study of naive and memory T cell subsets. An equimolar mix of two oligonucleotides served as the beta constant-region primer for TRBC1 and TRBC2. One entry per CDR3 protein results from TCRdb running MiXCR on the UMI-ligation and nested PCR reads. This sample carries approximately 140,000 distinct CDR3 sequences, approximately 15% of them seen once, and the ten largest clones take just over 0.14%. The germline V gene encodes CDR1 SGHRS and CDR2 YFSETQ. The CDR3 has 15 residues. V shed 2 bases and J 1 base; nucleotides not matched to a gene: 5. CMV status came from CD4+ IFNgamma after overnight CMV lysate stimulation. CD8 T cells were positively selected from what remained after CD4 positive selection. Cells stained for CD3, CD4, CD8, CD45RA, CD27 and viability were sorted into four CD45RA/CD27 subsets. Study findings and constraints: Naive repertoires, especially CD8, held a few larger clonotypes, possibly memory cells re-expressing CD45RA.

Remarks on this clonotype: The antigen is not known.

The sample consisted of naive CD4+ T cells from blood. The chain couples TRBV5-1 to TRBJ1-1; TRBD1 agrees at 7 bases. The receptor's source is a human donor in good health. Written as DNA, the CDR3 is TGCGCCAGCAGCTTACTGGGGGACAGGAACACTGAAGCTTTCTTT. This sequence encodes CASSLLGDRNTEAFF.